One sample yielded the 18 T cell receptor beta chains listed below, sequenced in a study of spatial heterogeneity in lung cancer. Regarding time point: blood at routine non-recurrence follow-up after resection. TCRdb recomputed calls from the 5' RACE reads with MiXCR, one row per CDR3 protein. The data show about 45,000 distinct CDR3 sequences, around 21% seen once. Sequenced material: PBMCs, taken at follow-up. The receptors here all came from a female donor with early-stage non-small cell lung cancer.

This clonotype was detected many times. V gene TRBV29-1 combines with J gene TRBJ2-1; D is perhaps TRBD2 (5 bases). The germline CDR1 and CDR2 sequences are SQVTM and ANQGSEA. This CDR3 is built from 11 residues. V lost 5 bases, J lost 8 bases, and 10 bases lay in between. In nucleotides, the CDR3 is TGCAGCGTTCGTGCTAGCTATGAGCAGTTCTTC. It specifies CSVRASYEQFF.

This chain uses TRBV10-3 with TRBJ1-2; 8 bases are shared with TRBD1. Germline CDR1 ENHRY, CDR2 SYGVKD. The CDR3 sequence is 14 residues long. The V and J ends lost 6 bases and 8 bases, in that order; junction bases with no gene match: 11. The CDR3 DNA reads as TGTGCCATCAGAGAGACAGGGGAGGAGAAAGGCTACACCTTC. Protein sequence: CAIRETGEEKGYTF.

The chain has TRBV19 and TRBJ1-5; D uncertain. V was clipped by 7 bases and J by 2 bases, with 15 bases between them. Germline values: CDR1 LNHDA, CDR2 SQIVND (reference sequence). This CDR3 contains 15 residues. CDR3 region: CASTGTLGRNQPQHF. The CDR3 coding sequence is TGTGCCAGTACGGGAACCTTAGGGCGCAATCAGCCCCAGCATTTT. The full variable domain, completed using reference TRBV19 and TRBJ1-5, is DGGITQSPKYLFRKEGQNVTLSCEQNLNHDAMYWYRQDPGQGLRLIYYSQIVNDFQKGDIAEGYSVSREKKESFPLTVTSAQKNPTAFYLCASTGTLGRNQPQHFGDGTRLSIL.

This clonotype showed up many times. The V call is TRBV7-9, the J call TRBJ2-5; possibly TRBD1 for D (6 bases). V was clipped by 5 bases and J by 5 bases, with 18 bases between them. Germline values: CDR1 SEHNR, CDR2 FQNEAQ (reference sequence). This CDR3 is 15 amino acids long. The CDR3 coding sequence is TGTGCCAGCAGCCCCCTGACAGGAAGCCTCGAGACCCAGTACTTC. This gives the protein CASSPLTGSLETQYF.

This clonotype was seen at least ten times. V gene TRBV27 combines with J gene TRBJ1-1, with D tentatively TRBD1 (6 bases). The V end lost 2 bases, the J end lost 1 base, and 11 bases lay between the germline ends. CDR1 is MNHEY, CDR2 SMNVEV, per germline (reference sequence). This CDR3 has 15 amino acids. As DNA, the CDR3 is TGTGCCAGCAGTTTAAACTACAGGGCGAACACTGAAGCTTTCTTT. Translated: CASSLNYRANTEAFF.

CDR3 loop: CASSLLAGALETQYF. In nucleotides, the CDR3 is TGTGCCAGCAGTTTACTAGCGGGAGCCCTAGAGACCCAGTACTTC. The chain links TRBV12-3 or TRBV12-4 to TRBJ2-5, with 10 bases identical to TRBD2. With V trimmed by 2 bases and J by 4 bases, 4 bases remained unmatched. The CDR3 is 15 amino acids.

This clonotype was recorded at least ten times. The CDR3 loop reads CASSIYNEQFF. The DNA for the CDR3 is TGTGCCAGTAGTATCTACAATGAGCAGTTCTTC. This chain uses TRBV19 with TRBJ2-1, with D unresolved. The germline gives CDR1 LNHDA, CDR2 SQIVND (reference sequence). Trimming removed 3 bases from V and 3 bases from J, with 0 bases in between. The CDR3 has 11 residues.

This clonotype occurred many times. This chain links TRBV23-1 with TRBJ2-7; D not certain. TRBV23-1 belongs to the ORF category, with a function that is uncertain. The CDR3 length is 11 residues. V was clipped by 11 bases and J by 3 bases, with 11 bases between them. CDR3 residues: CAYIGYYEQYF. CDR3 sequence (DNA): TGCGCCTACATAGGGTACTACGAGCAGTACTTC.

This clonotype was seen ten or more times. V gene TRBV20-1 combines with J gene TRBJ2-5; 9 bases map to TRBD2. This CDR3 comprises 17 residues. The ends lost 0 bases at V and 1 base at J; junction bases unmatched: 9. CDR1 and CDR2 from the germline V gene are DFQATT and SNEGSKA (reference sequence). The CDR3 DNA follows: TGCAGTGCTAGAGATAGAAGGCTAGCGGGGACCCAAGAGACCCAGTACTTC. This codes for CSARDRRLAGTQETQYF.

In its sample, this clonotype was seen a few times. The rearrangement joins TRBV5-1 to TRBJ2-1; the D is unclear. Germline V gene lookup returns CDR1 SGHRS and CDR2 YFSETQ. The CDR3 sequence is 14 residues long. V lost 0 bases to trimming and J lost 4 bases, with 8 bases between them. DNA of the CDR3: TGCGCCAGCAGCTTGGGCCTGGAGTACAATGAGCAGTTCTTC. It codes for CASSLGLEYNEQFF.

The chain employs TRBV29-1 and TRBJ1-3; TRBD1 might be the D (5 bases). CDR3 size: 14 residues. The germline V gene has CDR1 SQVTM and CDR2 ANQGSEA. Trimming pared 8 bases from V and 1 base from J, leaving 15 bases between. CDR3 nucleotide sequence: TGCAGCACAACCCAAGGGGTTTCTGGAAACACCATATATTTT. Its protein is CSTTQGVSGNTIYF.

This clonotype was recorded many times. The CDR3 DNA reads TGCAGCGTTCGGGACAGGCACTATGGCTACACCTTC. Translated: CSVRDRHYGYTF. The V gene is TRBV29-1, the J gene TRBJ1-2; 8 bases fit TRBD1. Germline V CDR1 and CDR2: SQVTM, ANQGSEA. CDR3 size: 12 residues. V lost 5 bases, J lost 3 bases, and 2 bases stayed unmatched. The full variable domain, completed using reference TRBV29-1 and TRBJ1-2, is SAVISQKPSRDICQRGTSLTIQCQVDSQVTMMFWYRQQPGQSLTLIATANQGSEATYESGFVIDKFPISRPNLTFSTLTVSNMSPEDSSIYLCSVRDRHYGYTFGSGTRLTVV.

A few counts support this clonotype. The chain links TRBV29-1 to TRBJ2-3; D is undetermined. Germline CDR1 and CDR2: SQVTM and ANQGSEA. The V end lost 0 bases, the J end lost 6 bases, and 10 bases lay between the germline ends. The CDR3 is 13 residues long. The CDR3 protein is CSVEDGNGDTQYF. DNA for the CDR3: TGCAGCGTTGAAGATGGGAACGGGGATACGCAGTATTTT.

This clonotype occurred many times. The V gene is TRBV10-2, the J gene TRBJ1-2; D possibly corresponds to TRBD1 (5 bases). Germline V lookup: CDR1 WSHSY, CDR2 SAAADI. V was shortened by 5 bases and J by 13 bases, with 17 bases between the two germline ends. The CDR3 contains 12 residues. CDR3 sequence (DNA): TGCGCCAGCAGTCCCCTGGGGGAATTTAGCACCTTC. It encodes CASSPLGEFSTF.

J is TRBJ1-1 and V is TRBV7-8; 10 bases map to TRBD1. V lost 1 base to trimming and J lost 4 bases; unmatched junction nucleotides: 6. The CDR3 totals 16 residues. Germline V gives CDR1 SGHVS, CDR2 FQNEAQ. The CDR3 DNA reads TGTGCCAGCAGCTTAGGGAGGACAGGGGGGATCACTGAAGCTTTCTTT. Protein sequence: CASSLGRTGGITEAFF.

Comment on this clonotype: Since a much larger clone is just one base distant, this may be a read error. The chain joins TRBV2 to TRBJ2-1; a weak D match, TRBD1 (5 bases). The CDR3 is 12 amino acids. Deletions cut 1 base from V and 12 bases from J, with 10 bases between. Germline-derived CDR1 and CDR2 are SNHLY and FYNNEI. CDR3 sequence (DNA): TGTGCCAGCAGTGAAGGCAGGGTAGGGCAGTTCTTC. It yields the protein CASSEGRVGQFF.

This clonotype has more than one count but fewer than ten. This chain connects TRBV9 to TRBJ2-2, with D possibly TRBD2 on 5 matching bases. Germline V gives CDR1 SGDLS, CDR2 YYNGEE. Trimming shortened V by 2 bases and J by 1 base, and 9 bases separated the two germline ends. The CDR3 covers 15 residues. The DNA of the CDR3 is TGTGCCAGCAGCGTTCTAGCAGAGAACACCGGGGAGCTGTTTTTT. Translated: CASSVLAENTGELFF.

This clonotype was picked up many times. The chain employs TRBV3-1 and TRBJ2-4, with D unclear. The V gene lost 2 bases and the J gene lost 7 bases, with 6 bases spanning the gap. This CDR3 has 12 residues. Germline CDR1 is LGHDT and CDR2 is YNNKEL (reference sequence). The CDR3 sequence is CASSQLGNIQYF. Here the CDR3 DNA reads TGTGCCAGCAGCCAACTCGGCAACATTCAGTACTTC.